Listed here are 23 T cell receptor beta chains from one sample, sequenced in a study of shared clonotypes between healthy human individuals. Data came from immunoSEQ multiplex PCR; TCRdb stores just in-frame clones and leaves some out. The repertoire includes 650,000 to 800,000 clones, about 91% of them detected once, and roughly 24% sits in the top ten. As defined, naive CD8 cells were CD45RO-negative and positively selected for CCR7, with terminally differentiated effector memory CD45RA+ cells excluded. The sample taken for sequencing was naive CD8+ T cells sorted from blood. The receptors here all came from a man in his thirties or forties in good health.

This chain uses TRBV7-9 with TRBJ2-7, with TRBD2 matching 9 bases. This CDR3 region has 15 residues. Germline V gives CDR1 SEHNR, CDR2 FQNEAQ (reference sequence). J gave up 5 bases and V 5 bases, and 10 bases lay outside the gene matches. CDR3 sequence: CASSAPGLASHEQYF. DNA of the CDR3: TGTGCCAGCAGCGCACCGGGACTAGCATCTCACGAGCAGTACTTC. Combining the CDR3 with reference TRBV7-9 and TRBJ2-7 gives the whole variable domain DTGVSQNPRHKITKRGQNVTFRCDPISEHNRLYWYRQTLGQGPEFLTYFQNEAQLEKSRLLSDRFSAERPKGSFSTLEIQRTEQGDSAMYLCASSAPGLASHEQYFGPGTRLTVT.

The chain recombines TRBV30 with TRBJ1-1; D is uncertain. Deletions cut 4 bases from V and 0 bases from J, with 24 bases between. The CDR3 is made up of 18 amino acids. The germline CDR1 and CDR2 sequences are GTSNPN and SVGIG (reference sequence). The CDR3 sequence is CAWKVVSVPNPVNTEAFF. The DNA of the CDR3 is TGTGCCTGGAAGGTAGTCAGCGTACCAAATCCGGTGAACACTGAAGCTTTCTTT.

The V gene is TRBV25-1, the J gene TRBJ2-3; tentatively, D is TRBD1 (6 bases). The V end lost 6 bases, the J end lost 2 bases, and 15 bases lay between the germline ends. There are 15 residues in the CDR3. Looked up from germline, CDR1 is MGHDK and CDR2 is SYGVNS. CDR3 in amino acids: CASRSNRDLTDTQYF. As DNA, the CDR3 is TGTGCCAGCAGATCCAACAGGGATCTCACAGATACGCAGTATTTT.

V gene TRBV5-6 combines with J gene TRBJ2-7; 10 bases match TRBD1. This CDR3 has 15 residues. CDR1 is SGHDT and CDR2 is YYEEEE in the germline V gene. After removal of 2 bases from V and 3 bases from J, the junction contained 5 bases not matched to a gene. The CDR3 is CASSFRGTGVYEQYF. The CDR3 nucleotides read TGTGCCAGCAGCTTTAGGGGGACAGGGGTCTACGAGCAGTACTTC. Based on the CDR3 plus reference TRBV5-6 and TRBJ2-7, the full variable domain is DAGVTQSPTHLIKTRGQQVTLRCSPKSGHDTVSWYQQALGQGPQFIFQYYEEEERQRGNFPDRFSGHQFPNYSSELNVNALLLGDSALYLCASSFRGTGVYEQYFGPGTRLTVT.

The chain carries TRBV19 and TRBJ1-4; TRBD1 is a possible D gene (5 bases). Per germline, CDR1 LNHDA and CDR2 SQIVND (reference sequence). Trimming shortened V by 3 bases and J by 8 bases, and 10 bases separated the two germline ends. The CDR3 runs to 13 residues. The CDR3 nucleotides are TGTGCCAGTAGTATTTCCGGGGGGGAAAAACTGTTTTTT. It translates to CASSISGGEKLFF.

This chain joins TRBV27 and TRBJ2-7; D is perhaps TRBD2 (6 bases). The CDR3 loop spans 12 amino acids. With 6 bases removed from V and 5 bases from J, the gap between germline ends came to 11 bases. Germline lookup yields CDR1 MNHEY and CDR2 SMNVEV (reference sequence). The CDR3 coding sequence is TGTGCCAGCAGGGGGAGGAGCGACGAGCAGTACTTC. Its protein product is CASRGRSDEQYF.

V is TRBV4-3 and J is TRBJ1-2; D call uncertain. V was cut by 0 bases and J by 4 bases, with 21 bases left in between. The CDR3 is 18 residues long. Germline CDR1 is LGHNA and CDR2 is YSLEER. This CDR3 is CASSQDKITSPGGYGYTF. In DNA form, the CDR3 reads TGCGCCAGCAGCCAAGATAAAATTACCAGCCCTGGTGGCTATGGCTACACCTTC.

The V call is TRBV30, the J call TRBJ2-7; the match to TRBD2 covers 8 bases. This CDR3 is built from 14 residues. The V gene's germline CDR1 is GTSNPN and CDR2 SVGIG (reference sequence). Trimming cost V 0 bases and J 0 bases; bases outside gene matches: 1. CDR3 in DNA: TGTGCCTGGAGTGTGAGCGGGGGCTCCTACGAGCAGTACTTC. Its translation: CAWSVSGGSYEQYF.

The chain employs TRBV27 and TRBJ2-1; 8 bases align to TRBD2. Germline trimming cut 7 bases from V and 8 bases from J; bases unmatched to any gene: 22. Germline CDR1 MNHEY, CDR2 SMNVEV (reference sequence). The CDR3 consists of 18 residues. CDR3 nucleotide sequence: TGTGCCAGCACCCTGAAGTCTGTCGGGAGGGCTTTTGACGATGAGCAGTTCTTC. This sequence encodes CASTLKSVGRAFDDEQFF.

The rearrangement uses TRBV7-9 and TRBJ2-7; 7 bases fit TRBD1. V lost 5 bases and J lost 4; bases outside the gene matches: 14. This CDR3 spans 16 amino acids. The germline V gene has CDR1 SEHNR and CDR2 FQNEAQ (reference sequence). CDR3 region: CASSPRDGTETYEQYF. In DNA form, the CDR3 reads TGTGCCAGCAGCCCGAGAGATGGGACAGAAACTTACGAGCAGTACTTC.

This chain joins TRBV11-2 and TRBJ2-7, with D possibly matching TRBD2 (6 bases). Germline V CDR1 and CDR2: SGHAT, FQNNGV. The CDR3 consists of 15 residues. Trimming took 5 bases from V and 0 from J, leaving 14 bases between them. The CDR3 DNA follows: TGTGCCAGCAGCACATTCGCGGGGAGCTCCTACGAGCAGTACTTC. Its protein is CASSTFAGSSYEQYF.

The chain uses TRBV28 and TRBJ1-1; 8 bases match TRBD1. Germline-derived CDR1 and CDR2 are MDHEN and SYDVKM. Trimming at V came to 3 bases and at J to 3 bases, leaving 0 bases not matched to a gene. This CDR3 comprises 13 residues. CDR3 protein: CASSLDRDTEAFF. The CDR3 DNA reads as TGTGCCAGCAGTTTGGACAGGGACACTGAAGCTTTCTTT.

This clone has just a few counts. The chain has TRBV28 and TRBJ1-2, with 7 bases that match TRBD1. V trimming: 6 bases; J trimming: 0 bases; junction bases outside the gene matches: 7. CDR3 size: 15 residues. In germline, CDR1 is MDHEN, CDR2 SYDVKM. The CDR3 protein is CASRPTGAANYGYTF. In nucleotides, the CDR3 is TGTGCCAGCAGGCCAACAGGGGCGGCTAACTATGGCTACACCTTC.

V and J are TRBV4-3 and TRBJ1-2; no reliable D call. The V end was cut by 4 bases, the J end by 8 bases, with 14 bases between. This CDR3 spans 13 amino acids. The germline V gene encodes CDR1 LGHNA and CDR2 YSLEER. Here the CDR3 DNA reads TGCGCCAGCAGCCGACTGGGATTGGGGGGCTACACCTTC. Translation: CASSRLGLGGYTF.

The chain employs TRBV29-1 and TRBJ2-2; D is undetermined. Germline assignment: CDR1 SQVTM and CDR2 ANQGSEA. CDR3 size: 12 residues. The V gene lost 1 base and the J gene lost 2 bases, with 2 bases spanning the gap. This CDR3 reads CSVEGNTGELFF. The CDR3, as DNA: TGCAGCGTTGAAGGTAACACCGGGGAGCTGTTTTTT.

The table lists this clone with many counts. The chain couples TRBV21-1 to TRBJ2-5; TRBD1 is the table's D call, not checked against the DNA. TRBV21-1 has pseudogene status. The CDR3 runs 17 residues. CDR3 sequence: CASSKKGELGWEETQYF. For the CDR3, the DNA is TGTGCCAGCAGCAAAAAGGGGGAGCTAGGATGGGAAGAGACCCAGTACTTC.

The CDR3 is CASSLEGQAHQPQHF. CDR3 DNA: TGTGCCAGCAGCTTAGAAGGACAGGCACATCAGCCCCAGCATTTT. The chain carries TRBV7-6 and TRBJ1-5, with 7 positions matching TRBD1. Germline V gene data show CDR1 as SGHVS and CDR2 as FNYEAQ. Germline trimming cut 1 base from V and 5 bases from J; bases unmatched to any gene: 5. There are 15 residues in the CDR3.

This clone was counted once. Other DNA sequences in this specimen translate into the identical CDR3. V gene TRBV11-2 combines with J gene TRBJ2-2; D call uncertain. CDR1 and CDR2 (germline): SGHAT, FQNNGV. Trimming took 2 bases from V and 5 from J, leaving 6 bases between them. The CDR3 runs to 13 residues. The CDR3 DNA follows: TGTGCCAGCAGCTTACCCAATACCGGGGAGCTGTTTTTT. The encoded protein is CASSLPNTGELFF.

This clone was seen once. The chain links TRBV5-1 to TRBJ2-5; 10 bases align to TRBD1. Germline V gene data show CDR1 as SGHRS and CDR2 as YFSETQ. The CDR3 is made up of 18 amino acids. V was clipped by 0 bases and J by 5 bases; unmatched bases: 13. In DNA form, the CDR3 reads TGCGCCAGCAGCTTGGCGTCCACTCGGACAGGGGGGTTTGAGACCCAGTACTTC. Residues: CASSLASTRTGGFETQYF.

The V call is TRBV5-1, the J call TRBJ1-1; D is undetermined. The CDR3 spans 14 residues. The V end was cut by 4 bases, the J end by 2 bases, with 12 bases between. Germline lookup yields CDR1 SGHRS and CDR2 YFSETQ. CDR3 protein: CASSTRTFNTEAFF. Written as DNA, the CDR3 is TGCGCCAGCAGCACCCGGACCTTCAACACTGAAGCTTTCTTT.

The rearrangement links TRBV7-3 to TRBJ2-1; TRBD2 matches 7 bases. Germline assignment: CDR1 SGHTA and CDR2 FQGTGA. Losses at the gene ends were 5 bases for V and 1 base for J; bases not matched to a gene: 5. This CDR3 contains 15 residues. This CDR3 reads CASSLAVSSYNEQFF. The CDR3 nucleotides are TGTGCCAGCAGCCTAGCGGTTAGTTCCTACAATGAGCAGTTCTTC.

This chain links TRBV28 with TRBJ1-2; no clear D gene. The CDR3 runs to 18 residues. Germline loops: CDR1 MDHEN, CDR2 SYDVKM. V lost 3 bases to trimming and J lost 1 base, with 21 bases between them. CDR3 in DNA: TGTGCCAGCAGTTTCCCCCTGGCCCCAGAGCGCTTTAACTATGGCTACACCTTC. Its translation is CASSFPLAPERFNYGYTF.

V is TRBV5-6 and J is TRBJ1-1; tentative D call: TRBD1 (6 bases). This CDR3 is built from 14 residues. Trimming left V 1 base short and J 1 base short, with 8 bases between. Germline lookup yields CDR1 SGHDT and CDR2 YYEEEE. The CDR3 loop is CASSLQGWNTEAFF. Here the CDR3 DNA reads TGTGCCAGCAGCTTGCAGGGGTGGAACACTGAAGCTTTCTTT.